Shown below are 9 T cell receptor beta chains from a single sample sequenced in a study of control samples from healthy donors and cancer patients. Here immunoSEQ multiplex PCR was the method, and the copy in TCRdb shows in-frame clones only, minus some. The data show about 76,000 clones, about nine tenths seen once. Specimen: PBMCs. Receptors originate from a woman aged 50 to 65 with colorectal cancer.

This chain uses TRBV30 with TRBJ2-3; D is uncertain. This CDR3 has 14 amino acids. In germline, CDR1 is GTSNPN, CDR2 SVGIG (reference sequence). The germline V and J ends were trimmed by 3 bases and 1 base, with 11 bases remaining between them. The CDR3 nucleotides read TGTGCCTGGAGCCCGCCGGGCGGCACAGATACGCAGTATTTT. It is translated as CAWSPPGGTDTQYF.

V gene TRBV10-2 combines with J gene TRBJ2-7; TRBD2 matches at 7 bases. The CDR3 sequence is 14 residues long. Germline CDR1 is WSHSY and CDR2 is SAAADI. J was trimmed by 3 bases and V by 3 bases; bases with no gene match: 5. In nucleotides, the CDR3 is TGCGCCAGCAGTGAAAGGACTAGTTACTACGAGCAGTACGTC. It codes for CASSERTSYYEQYV.

The CDR3 spells CASSQDGGVWSEAFF. The DNA for the CDR3 is TGTGCCAGCAGCCAAGATGGGGGGGTGTGGTCTGAAGCTTTCTTT. The rearrangement links TRBV14 to TRBJ1-1, with D maybe TRBD1 (5 bases). Per the germline V gene, CDR1 is SGHDN and CDR2 is FVKESK. The V end was cut by 0 bases, the J end by 6 bases, with 14 bases between. CDR3 length: 15 residues.

A single count supports this clone. This sequence joins TRBV27 and TRBJ1-4; D gene unclear. V was cut by 0 bases and J by 11 bases, with 13 bases left in between. The CDR3 totals 14 residues. CDR1 is MNHEY and CDR2 is SMNVEV in the germline V gene (reference sequence). The CDR3 nucleotides read TGTGCCAGCAGTTTATCGTTCCAAAGAGGTAAACTGTTTTTT. This translates into CASSLSFQRGKLFF.

The gene calls are TRBV2 and TRBJ2-7, with TRBD2 as a possible D gene (6 bases). V lost 4 bases and J 1 base, leaving 11 bases between the germline ends. The CDR3 loop spans 14 amino acids. The germline V gene encodes CDR1 SNHLY and CDR2 FYNNEI. CDR3 in amino acids: CASSGGAGSYEQYV. In nucleotides, the CDR3 is TGTGCCAGCAGTGGAGGGGCGGGATCCTACGAGCAGTACGTC.

This sequence joins TRBV6-2 or TRBV6-3 and TRBJ1-1, with a tentative D call TRBD1 (6 bases). Trimming left V 1 base short and J 0 bases short, with 15 bases between. This CDR3 comprises 17 residues. CDR1 is MNHEY, CDR2 SVGEGT, per germline. The CDR3: CASSYYFGGRMNTEAFF. The CDR3 DNA follows: TGTGCCAGCAGTTACTACTTTGGGGGCAGAATGAACACTGAAGCTTTCTTT.

J is TRBJ1-6 and V is TRBV3-1 (or the pseudogene TRBV3-2); maybe TRBD1 (5 bases). Germline V gene lookup returns CDR1 LGHDT and CDR2 YNNKEL (reference sequence). The CDR3 contains 15 residues. Deletions cut 6 bases from V and 10 bases from J, with 19 bases between. The CDR3 loop is CASSQPGAGASPLHF. The CDR3, as DNA: TGTGCCAGCAGTCAGCCTGGGGCAGGCGCCTCACCCCTCCACTTT.

V is TRBV6-6 and J is TRBJ1-1; 7 nucleotides agree with TRBD1. With V trimmed by 7 bases and J by 5 bases, 4 bases remained unmatched. CDR1 and CDR2 (germline): MNHNY, SVGAGI (reference sequence). The CDR3 is made up of 12 amino acids. In DNA, the CDR3 is TGTGCCAGCACCCCAGGGGGGACTGAAGCTTTCTTT. This codes for CASTPGGTEAFF.

This clone was recorded once. The V gene is TRBV3-1 (or the pseudogene TRBV3-2), the J gene TRBJ2-1; maybe TRBD1 (6 bases). The germline V and J ends were trimmed by 1 base and 0 bases, with 10 bases remaining between them. The CDR3 consists of 16 residues. The germline V gene has CDR1 LGHDT and CDR2 YNNKEL (reference sequence). The CDR3: CASSQGQGYSYNEQFF. The CDR3 nucleotides are TGTGCCAGCAGCCAAGGCCAGGGGTACTCCTACAATGAGCAGTTCTTC.